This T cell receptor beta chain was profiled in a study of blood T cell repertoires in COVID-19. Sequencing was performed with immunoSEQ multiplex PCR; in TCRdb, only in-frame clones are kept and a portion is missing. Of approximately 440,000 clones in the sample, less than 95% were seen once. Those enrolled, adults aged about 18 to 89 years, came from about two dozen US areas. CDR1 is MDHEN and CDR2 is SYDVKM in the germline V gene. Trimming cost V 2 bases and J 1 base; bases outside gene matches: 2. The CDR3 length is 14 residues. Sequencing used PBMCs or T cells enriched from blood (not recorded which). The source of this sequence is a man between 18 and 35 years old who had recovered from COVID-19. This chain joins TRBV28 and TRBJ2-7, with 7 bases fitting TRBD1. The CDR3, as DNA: TGTGCCAGCAGTTTAGAGACAGGGTCCTACGAGCAGTACTTC. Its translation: CASSLETGSYEQYF.